The 24 T cell receptor beta chains given below trace back to one sample, sequenced in a study. TCRdb processed the 5' RACE reads anew with MiXCR; each CDR3 protein has one entry. The sample yields 55,000 to 75,000 distinct CDR3 sequences, about 31% seen once. The source material was tumor-infiltrating naive CD4+ T cells sorted from the breast tumor. Subset defined: naive CD4+ T cells, CD4+CD45RA+CD25-. These receptors all stem from a female donor with breast cancer.

In this sample, this clonotype turned up a few times. This chain uses TRBV7-2 with TRBJ2-7; D unclear. This CDR3 contains 14 residues. Trimming removed 1 base from V and 0 bases from J, with 7 bases in between. The germline V gene encodes CDR1 SGHTA and CDR2 FQGNSA. The CDR3 here is CASSLEVISYEQYF. CDR3 coding DNA: TGTGCCAGCAGCTTAGAGGTGATCTCCTACGAGCAGTACTTC.

This clonotype was observed a handful of times. V is TRBV5-1 and J is TRBJ2-5; TRBD2 matches 7 bases. The CDR3 consists of 15 residues. Germline assignment: CDR1 SGHRS and CDR2 YFSETQ. The V and J ends lost 1 base and 5 bases, in that order; junction bases with no gene match: 8. CDR3 sequence (DNA): TGCGCCAGCAGCTTGAAGGCGGGAGCCGGTGAGACCCAGTACTTC. Translating it yields CASSLKAGAGETQYF.

This clonotype occurred a few times. This chain links TRBV12-3 or TRBV12-4 with TRBJ2-7; TRBD2 aligns across 11 bases. The CDR3 is 14 residues long. The trim removed 6 bases at V and 4 bases at J, leaving 5 bases unmatched. CDR3 in amino acids: CASSKIAGGYEQYF. Here the CDR3 DNA reads TGTGCCAGCAGCAAGATAGCGGGGGGGTACGAGCAGTACTTC.

With respect to this clonotype: Germline and junction disagree at one end, which may indicate a read error. This sequence joins TRBV4-3 and TRBJ2-1; D possibly corresponds to TRBD2 (5 bases). The germline CDR1 and CDR2 sequences are LGHNA and YSLEER. The CDR3 length is 16 residues. The CDR3 region is CASSQVGIFKYNGQFF. The CDR3 nucleotides read TGCGCCAGCAGCCAAGTCGGGATCTTCAAGTACAATGGGCAGTTCTTC.

This clonotype was seen at least ten times. Sequence at one end of the junction differs from germline and may be a read error. The J gene is TRBJ1-1, the V gene TRBV12-3 or TRBV12-4, with D unclear. There are 14 residues in the CDR3. In DNA form, the CDR3 reads TGTGCCAGCAGGCCCGATTGGCAGAACAGTGAAGCTTTCTTT. This codes for CASRPDWQNSEAFF.

On this clonotype: A single base separates this from a much larger clone, so it may be a read error. CDR3 in amino acids: CANSLQTGREAFF. The CDR3, as DNA: TGTGCCAACTCACTCCAGACAGGGCGGGAAGCTTTCTTT. This chain joins TRBV18 and TRBJ1-1; TRBD1 matches 7 bases. This CDR3 comprises 13 residues. Per germline, CDR1 KGHSH and CDR2 LQKENI.

This clonotype was found a few times. The junction and the germline gene differ at one end; a read error may be behind it. The chain links TRBV6-5 to TRBJ2-1, with 8 bases identical to TRBD2. Germline CDR1 is MNHEY and CDR2 is SVGAGI. CDR3 length equals 13 residues. The CDR3 nucleotides are TGTGCCAGCAGGCGAAGCGGGAGAGACGAGCAGCTCTTC. Its translation: CASRRSGRDEQLF.

The chain uses TRBV4-2 and TRBJ2-5; no definite D call. The V end lost 0 bases, the J end lost 0 bases, and 8 bases lay between the germline ends. The length of the CDR3 is 15 residues. Germline lookup yields CDR1 LGHNA and CDR2 YNFKEQ. The DNA of the CDR3 is TGTGCCAGCAGCCAAGAAAGACGGAACCAAGAGACCCAGTACTTC. It encodes CASSQERRNQETQYF.

This clonotype is judged medium-sized. This rearrangement joins TRBV5-1 to TRBJ2-1, with D unclear. Between the trimmed V and J ends, which lost 2 bases and 10 bases, there was a span of 16 bases. The CDR3 contains 14 residues. Germline values: CDR1 SGHRS, CDR2 YFSETQ. The CDR3 region has the DNA TGCGCCAGCAGCTTAAGTCAGCCGACGGACGAGCAGTTCTTC. Encoded protein: CASSLSQPTDEQFF.

This chain links TRBV12-3 or TRBV12-4 with TRBJ1-2, with 7 nucleotides matching TRBD1. CDR3 size: 13 residues. V shed 7 bases and J 4 bases; nucleotides not matched to a gene: 6. CDR3 nucleotide sequence: TGTGCCAGCACGCCGACAGGGACCTATGGCTACACCTTC. Translated, it gives CASTPTGTYGYTF.

This clonotype turned up a few times. J is TRBJ2-5 and V is TRBV20-1; D might be TRBD2 (5 bases). In germline, CDR1 is DFQATT, CDR2 SNEGSKA (reference sequence). The CDR3 has 15 amino acids. V was clipped by 3 bases and J by 0 bases, with 14 bases between them. The CDR3 coding sequence is TGCAGTGCTAGTATCGCTAGCTTAGACCAAGAGACCCAGTACTTC. This codes for CSASIASLDQETQYF.

The J gene is TRBJ1-1, the V gene TRBV5-1; 8 bases line up with TRBD1. Germline-derived CDR1 and CDR2 are SGHRS and YFSETQ. The CDR3 is 15 residues long. V dropped 3 bases and J dropped 1; count of bases not matched to a gene: 5. The CDR3 nucleotides are TGCGCCAGCAGCTACTGGACAGGGAGGAACACTGAAGCTTTCTTT. As protein: CASSYWTGRNTEAFF. Together with reference TRBV5-1 and TRBJ1-1, the CDR3 gives the full variable domain: KAGVTQTPRYLIKTRGQQVTLSCSPISGHRSVSWYQQTPGQGLQFLFEYFSETQRNKGNFPGRFSGRQFSNSRSEMNVSTLELGDSALYLCASSYWTGRNTEAFFGQGTRLTVV.

The chain employs TRBV2 and TRBJ2-7; 14 bases match TRBD2. Trimming at V came to 6 bases and at J to 4 bases, leaving 14 bases not matched to a gene. Per germline, CDR1 SNHLY and CDR2 FYNNEI. This CDR3 has 18 residues. CDR3 protein: CASRLGTSGSRGLYEQYF. Written as DNA, the CDR3 is TGTGCCAGCAGGCTGGGGACTAGCGGGAGCCGCGGTCTGTACGAGCAGTACTTC.

This sequence joins TRBV10-2 and TRBJ2-7; 12 nucleotides line up with TRBD2. The CDR3 is made up of 14 amino acids. V gave up 3 bases and J gave up 5 bases; unmatched junction bases: 2. Germline CDR1 WSHSY, CDR2 SAAADI. CDR3 DNA: TGCGCCAGCAGTGAACTAGCGGGAGGAGACGAGCAGTACTTC. Translating it yields CASSELAGGDEQYF.

This clonotype was observed a handful of times. The chain links TRBV19 to TRBJ1-2; D gene unclear. Trimming cost V 4 bases and J 3 bases, with 15 bases left between them. The germline CDR1 and CDR2 sequences are LNHDA and SQIVND (reference sequence). CDR3 size: 15 residues. The CDR3 loop is CASSTDSGFDYGYTF. The DNA of the CDR3 is TGTGCCAGTAGTACCGATTCTGGGTTCGACTATGGCTACACCTTC.

This chain connects TRBV2 to TRBJ2-1, with D tentatively TRBD1 (7 bases). CDR1 and CDR2 (germline): SNHLY, FYNNEI. The ends were cut back, 6 bases at V and 2 bases at J, with 26 bases in the middle. The CDR3 extends over 19 amino acids. In nucleotides, the CDR3 is TGTGCCAGCAGAAGAACCAGGGGGGCGTTAAGGGACGCCTACAATGAGCAGTTCTTC. It yields the protein CASRRTRGALRDAYNEQFF.

V usage is TRBV12-3 or TRBV12-4 and J usage is TRBJ1-4; D is unclear. V was trimmed by 6 bases and J by 6 bases, leaving 14 bases between them. The CDR3 runs 14 residues. CDR3 sequence: CASSLSRLDEKLFF. The CDR3 nucleotides are TGTGCCAGCAGCCTGTCCCGCCTCGATGAAAAACTGTTTTTT.

This chain links TRBV12-3 or TRBV12-4 with TRBJ1-1; D gene ambiguous. V dropped 7 bases and J dropped 7 bases, with 7 bases sitting between them. The CDR3 consists of 10 residues. In DNA, the CDR3 is TGTGCCAGCAAAGAGATTGAAGCTTTCTTT. Residues: CASKEIEAFF.

A few counts support this clonotype. The rearrangement links TRBV2 to TRBJ2-1, with 12 bases aligning to TRBD2. CDR1 is SNHLY, CDR2 FYNNEI, per germline. The CDR3 covers 16 residues. V was pared by 3 bases and J by 6 bases, with 6 bases of the junction left unmatched. Written as DNA, the CDR3 is TGTGCCAGCAGTGAGCTAGCGGGGGGGCCCGGCAATGAGCAGTTCTTC. It encodes CASSELAGGPGNEQFF.

In its sample, this clonotype was seen many times. The gene calls are TRBV11-3 and TRBJ2-4; D is possibly TRBD1 or TRBD2 (5 bases each). The V end was cut by 3 bases, the J end by 7 bases, with 13 bases between. Germline V lookup: CDR1 SGHNT, CDR2 YENEEA. The CDR3 extends over 14 amino acids. CDR3 sequence: CASSFRDGSNIQYF. The CDR3 DNA reads TGTGCCAGCAGCTTCCGGGACGGTAGTAACATTCAGTACTTC.

This clonotype was seen a few times. The rearrangement joins TRBV6-2 or TRBV6-3 to TRBJ2-2, with a possible D match to TRBD2 (6 bases). The CDR3 spans 16 residues. The V gene's germline CDR1 is MNHEY and CDR2 SVGEGT. Trimming removed 8 bases from V and 7 bases from J, with 23 bases in between. The CDR3: CASSGTGVGRNGELFF. For the CDR3, the DNA is TGTGCCAGCTCCGGTACGGGAGTGGGACGGAACGGGGAGCTGTTTTTT.

Regarding this clonotype: Compared with germline, one end of the junction differs, possibly owing to a read error. V gene TRBV20-1 combines with J gene TRBJ1-1, with unresolved D. Per germline, CDR1 DFQATT and CDR2 SNEGSKA (reference sequence). The CDR3 has 14 amino acids. The CDR3, as DNA: TGCGGTGCTAGGAGTGCAGGAATGAACACTGAAGCTTTCTTT. This gives the protein CGARSAGMNTEAFF.

This clonotype was seen many times. V and J are TRBV20-1 and TRBJ2-7, with a possible D match to TRBD2 (5 bases). Germline lookup yields CDR1 DFQATT and CDR2 SNEGSKA (reference sequence). V dropped 1 base and J dropped 4 bases, with 8 bases sitting between them. CDR3 size: 12 residues. This CDR3 reads CSARGPGYEQYF. In DNA form, the CDR3 reads TGCAGTGCTAGAGGGCCGGGATACGAGCAGTACTTC.

This clonotype appeared a few times. The genes are TRBV7-2 and TRBJ1-2; a possible D gene is TRBD1 (6 bases). CDR1 is SGHTA and CDR2 is FQGNSA in the germline V gene. The CDR3 runs to 12 residues. Trimming took 6 bases from V and 7 from J, leaving 12 bases between them. CDR3 protein: CASSRFRGGYTF. Written as DNA, the CDR3 is TGTGCCAGCAGTCGTTTCAGGGGTGGCTACACCTTC.